This paragraph reports one TCR beta chain. Its antigen is as yet unknown. These data come from a study of radiotherapy plus CTLA-4 blockade in lung cancer. Study-level background: Objective responses were observed in more than 15% of patients, and disease control was achieved by approximately 30%.

The CDR3 runs 14 residues. CDR1 is SNHLY, CDR2 FYNNEI, per germline. With 5 bases clipped from V and 6 bases from J, the junction kept 8 bases outside the gene matches. Study results and limitations: Blood-borne expansion of tumor-derived TCR clones followed radiotherapy plus ipilimumab.

Produced via immunoSEQ multiplex PCR; TCRdb's table is partial and in-frame only. The table includes about 49,000 clones, 60% to 80% detected once. This chain uses TRBV2 with TRBJ1-1; 8 bases agree with TRBD1. This TCR derives from a human donor with non-small cell lung cancer who had stable disease on radiotherapy plus ipilimumab. This specimen was peripheral blood, taken from a patient treated with radiotherapy plus ipilimumab. In DNA form, the CDR3 reads TGTGCCAGCAGTTACAGGGACAGGTTTTCTGAAGCTTTCTTT. As protein: CASSYRDRFSEAFF.